This T cell receptor (beta chain) appears in the sequencing data of a study of vaccination effects on CD4 cells after COVID-19. Using viral peptide pools, the ViraFEST assay grew out antigen-specific CD4+ T cells prior to sequencing. Researchers isolated CD4+ T cells once about eleven days of culture had elapsed. The authors exchanged half the medium for IL-2 medium on days 3 and 7. CDR1 is SGHRS, CDR2 YFSETQ, per germline. Deletions cut 2 bases from V and 0 bases from J, with 12 bases between. This CDR3 region has 16 residues. This table comes from immunoSEQ multiplex PCR, and its TCRdb copy is limited to in-frame clones, with some not included. Among about 79,000 clones, around 76% were seen once, and the ten largest hold 1.5% to 2%. With regard to this clone: Its matching antigen is unknown.

This sequence joins TRBV5-1 and TRBJ2-1; no definite D call. The material sequenced was CD4+ T cells from PBMCs cultured with HCoV-229E spike peptides, taken before COVID-19 vaccination. This TCR derives from a human donor who received a COVID-19 vaccine. CDR3 residues: CASSLSTTSSYNEQFF. The CDR3 DNA follows: TGCGCCAGCAGCTTATCAACTACAAGCTCCTACAATGAGCAGTTCTTC. Full variable domain (outside the CDR3, taken from reference TRBV5-1 and TRBJ2-1): KAGVTQTPRYLIKTRGQQVTLSCSPISGHRSVSWYQQTPGQGLQFLFEYFSETQRNKGNFPGRFSGRQFSNSRSEMNVSTLELGDSALYLCASSLSTTSSYNEQFFGPGTRLTVL.